This T cell receptor (beta chain) is drawn from a study of cytomegalovirus exposure and HLA in healthy donors. General observations from the study: Per published reports, the classifier diagnosed cytomegalovirus status with high specificity and sensitivity. Specific recognition of CMV antigens was confirmed in vitro for a few chains (all CMV-associated).

Regarding this clone: Its specificity is unknown.

V lost 0 bases and J lost 7; bases outside the gene matches: 8. CDR1 and CDR2 (germline): KGHSH, LQKENI. The CDR3 consists of 15 residues. Only in-frame clones appear in the TCRdb table, and some are missing; sequencing was by immunoSEQ multiplex PCR. The sample has roughly 98,000 clones, around 88% seen once. The chain joins TRBV18 to TRBJ2-7, with 8 bases fitting TRBD1. This receptor was taken from a woman aged 25 to 39 in good health and CMV-seronegative. Specimen: PBMCs. The CDR3 spells CASSPPSQGAGEQYF. CDR3 sequence (DNA): TGTGCCAGCTCACCACCTTCCCAGGGGGCGGGGGAGCAGTACTTC.